The source of this TCR beta chain is a study of T-cell memory formation after mild COVID-19. Overall study context: The two donors had largely donor-specific TCR clusters.

With constant-segment primers, 5'RACE yielded cDNA libraries of TCR alpha and TCR beta that carried sample barcodes and UMIs. One entry per CDR3 protein, called by TCRdb with MiXCR from the 5' RACE reads. The sample lists hundreds of thousands of distinct CDR3 sequences, around 20% occurring once. Germline CDR1 reads SGHRS; CDR2 reads YFSETQ. This CDR3 contains 15 residues. Deletions cut 0 bases from V and 5 bases from J, with 14 bases between. This clonotype was recorded a few times. This sequence was found in an adult woman who had mild COVID-19 (a few samples of this study predate the infection). Cell type and time point are not known. V is TRBV5-1 and J is TRBJ2-5; maybe TRBD2 (6 bases). The sample taken for sequencing was PBMCs or a T cell subset sorted from them (not recorded which). In DNA form, the CDR3 reads TGCGCCAGCAGCTTGGCGGGCAGGGAGGAGGAGACCCAGTACTTC. Its protein product is CASSLAGREEETQYF.